Each of the 26 T cell receptor beta chains below was sequenced from the same sample in a study of blood T cells in healthy people across ages. The second PCR ran about 6 to 12 cycles with a sample-barcoded 5' primer and J-beta primers. Each CDR3 protein is one row after TCRdb ran MiXCR on the 5' RACE reads. Altogether approximately 960,000 distinct CDR3 sequences are present, almost 30% being singletons, with the ten largest covering about 9.4%. This sample also appeared in a second study, on T cells of mothers and their children.

The sample was blood. All receptors derive from a woman in her forties in good health.

This clonotype was counted only a few times. The chain links TRBV5-1 to TRBJ2-1; D ambiguous. The germline V and J ends were trimmed by 0 bases and 5 bases, with 15 bases remaining between them. This CDR3 has 16 amino acids. CDR1 and CDR2 from the germline V gene are SGHRS and YFSETQ. As DNA, the CDR3 is TGCGCCAGCAGCTTGGTTGGGCCTCCCACAAACAATGAGCAGTTCTTC. Its translation is CASSLVGPPTNNEQFF.

This clonotype has a single count. Mismatch with germline at one junction end may stem from a read error. V and J are TRBV7-2 and TRBJ2-3, with D uncertain. The CDR3 loop spans 11 amino acids. Germline loops: CDR1 SGHTA, CDR2 FQGNSA. CDR3 in amino acids: CASSLVDTLYF. CDR3 coding DNA: TGTGCCAGCAGCTTAGTAGATACGCTGTATTTT.

This clonotype came up once. This sequence joins TRBV7-2 and TRBJ2-1; D is unclear. The germline V gene has CDR1 SGHTA and CDR2 FQGNSA. With 4 bases removed from V and 1 base from J, the gap between germline ends came to 8 bases. The CDR3 runs to 14 residues. CDR3 protein: CTSSSAGSYNEQFF. In nucleotides, the CDR3 is TGTACCAGCAGCTCCGCCGGTTCCTACAATGAGCAGTTCTTC.

This clonotype came up a few times. V is TRBV7-9 and J is TRBJ2-4; D uncertain. This CDR3 is built from 15 residues. Trimming took off 6 bases at V and 0 bases at J, with 12 bases between the two ends. Germline values: CDR1 SEHNR, CDR2 FQNEAQ (reference sequence). The DNA for the CDR3 is TGTGCCAGCAGTTCGGACCTGGGAGCCAAAAACATTCAGTACTTC. Translating gives CASSSDLGAKNIQYF.

This clonotype was counted only a few times. Here the CDR3 reads CSANRLLGDTQYF. The CDR3 coding sequence is TGCAGTGCTAATCGACTGTTGGGAGATACGCAGTATTTT. The chain carries TRBV20-1 and TRBJ2-3; the D is unclear. This CDR3 region has 13 residues. Per germline, CDR1 DFQATT and CDR2 SNEGSKA (reference sequence). V dropped 4 bases and J dropped 5 bases, with 13 bases sitting between them.

This clonotype was picked up many times. The chain joins TRBV30 to TRBJ2-7; maybe TRBD2 (5 bases). CDR1 and CDR2 (germline): GTSNPN, SVGIG (reference sequence). This CDR3 region has 15 residues. V lost 0 bases, J lost 3 bases, and 15 bases lay in between. The CDR3 sequence is CAWSVGLDGGYEQYF. CDR3 DNA sequence: TGTGCCTGGAGTGTAGGCCTCGACGGAGGCTACGAGCAGTACTTC. Full variable domain (missing parts from reference TRBV30 and TRBJ2-7): SQTIHQWPATLVQPVGSPLSLECTVEGTSNPNLYWYRQAAGRGLQLLFYSVGIGQISSEVPQNLSASRPQDRQFILSSKKLLLSDSGFYLCAWSVGLDGGYEQYFGPGTRLTVT.

A few counts support this clonotype. V usage is TRBV12-3 or TRBV12-4 and J usage is TRBJ2-1; 14 bases fit TRBD2. This CDR3 has 16 residues. V dropped 0 bases and J dropped 6; count of bases not matched to a gene: 1. CDR3 amino acids: CASSLAGTSGSNEQFF. CDR3 DNA sequence: TGTGCCAGCAGTTTAGCCGGGACTAGCGGGAGCAATGAGCAGTTCTTC.

This clonotype was seen at least ten times. The chain couples TRBV7-2 to TRBJ2-1, with TRBD1 identical over 8 bases. The V segment lost 2 bases and the J segment 6 bases; nucleotides outside the gene matches: 9. The CDR3 extends over 16 amino acids. Germline loops: CDR1 SGHTA, CDR2 FQGNSA. The DNA for the CDR3 is TGTGCCAGCAGCTTACAGGGGGCGATCCTACGCAATGAGCAGTTCTTC. This codes for CASSLQGAILRNEQFF.

This clonotype was detected many times. This chain uses TRBV19 with TRBJ1-1, with D unclear. Germline CDR1 and CDR2: LNHDA and SQIVND (reference sequence). The CDR3 loop spans 13 amino acids. Trimming left V 9 bases short and J 1 base short, with 12 bases between. The chain's CDR3 is CASSIGQNTEAFF. Written as DNA, the CDR3 is TGTGCCAGCTCAATAGGCCAGAACACTGAAGCTTTCTTT.

This clonotype has just a few counts. The chain employs TRBV27 and TRBJ2-1; 9 bases line up with TRBD2. The V gene end was trimmed by 5 bases and the J gene end by 3 bases; junction bases not matched to a gene: 5. The CDR3 extends over 15 amino acids. Looked up from germline, CDR1 is MNHEY and CDR2 is SMNVEV (reference sequence). CDR3 region: CASSIKRGVYNEQFF. For the CDR3, the DNA is TGTGCCAGCAGTATAAAGCGGGGGGTCTACAATGAGCAGTTCTTC.

This chain joins TRBV3-1 and TRBJ1-5; perhaps TRBD1 as D (5 bases). Trimming pared 1 base from V and 4 bases from J, leaving 14 bases between. The CDR3 spans 16 residues. The germline V gene encodes CDR1 LGHDT and CDR2 YNNKEL (reference sequence). The CDR3 DNA sequence: TGTGCCAGCAGCCAAGGAGGTGAGGGGTGGAATCAGCCCCAGCATTTT. Amino acid sequence: CASSQGGEGWNQPQHF.

The chain recombines TRBV28 with TRBJ1-6; maybe TRBD1 (6 bases). Germline V gene lookup returns CDR1 MDHEN and CDR2 SYDVKM. V lost 6 bases to trimming and J lost 6 bases, with 18 bases between them. CDR3 length: 16 amino acids. The DNA of the CDR3 is TGTGCCAGCAGCCGGATGTCCGGACAGATTAATTCACCCCTCCACTTT. It is translated as CASSRMSGQINSPLHF.

The genes are TRBV7-6 and TRBJ2-1; D uncertain. Germline loops: CDR1 SGHVS, CDR2 FNYEAQ. The V gene lost 1 base and the J gene lost 10 bases, with 11 bases spanning the gap. This CDR3 is 13 amino acids long. Here the CDR3 reads CASSLGLKDEQFF. CDR3 DNA sequence: TGTGCCAGCAGCTTAGGGTTAAAAGACGAGCAGTTCTTC.

This chain connects TRBV20-1 to TRBJ1-2; D is perhaps TRBD1 (6 bases). This CDR3 has 14 residues. V was shortened by 0 bases and J by 4 bases, with 12 bases between the two germline ends. Per germline, CDR1 DFQATT and CDR2 SNEGSKA (reference sequence). CDR3 in amino acids: CSARDRRGAYGYTF. The CDR3 nucleotides are TGCAGTGCTAGAGATAGGAGGGGGGCCTATGGCTACACCTTC.

There are a few counts of this clonotype. The chain is built from TRBV28 and TRBJ2-2, with a tentative D call TRBD1 (5 bases). Trimming removed 5 bases at V and 6 bases at J, with 13 bases between. The CDR3 length is 14 residues. CDR1 is MDHEN and CDR2 is SYDVKM in the germline V gene. CDR3 region: CASSPTTGSGELFF. For the CDR3, the DNA is TGTGCCAGCAGTCCCACCACAGGATCCGGGGAGCTGTTTTTT.

This clonotype has ten or more counts. The chain employs TRBV10-3 and TRBJ2-7; D possibly corresponds to TRBD1 (5 bases). In germline, CDR1 is ENHRY, CDR2 SYGVKD. V was pared by 2 bases and J by 0 bases, with 8 bases between. The CDR3 loop spans 14 amino acids. The CDR3 region has the DNA TGTGCCATCAGTGAGGGGGCCCACTCCTACGAGCAGTACTTC. It yields the protein CAISEGAHSYEQYF.

The CDR3 is CASSVGRTSGMSGETQYF. CDR3 DNA sequence: TGTGCCAGCAGCGTAGGAAGGACTAGCGGGATGAGTGGAGAGACCCAGTACTTC. The chain couples TRBV9 to TRBJ2-5, with TRBD2 identical over 12 bases. Unmatched junction bases numbered 10, after V lost 0 bases and J lost 4 bases. CDR1 and CDR2 from the germline V gene are SGDLS and YYNGEE. CDR3 length equals 18 residues.

V gene TRBV28 combines with J gene TRBJ1-1, with TRBD1 as a possible D gene (5 bases). Germline CDR1 reads MDHEN; CDR2 reads SYDVKM. The CDR3 sequence is 13 residues long. V lost 8 bases and J lost 7, with 17 bases in between. This CDR3 reads CASGSSTGLEAFF. DNA of the CDR3: TGTGCCAGCGGAAGTAGTACAGGACTTGAAGCTTTCTTT. The entire variable domain, with the rest obtained from reference TRBV28 and TRBJ1-1, is as follows: DVKVTQSSRYLVKRTGEKVFLECVQDMDHENMFWYRQDPGLGLRLIYFSYDVKMKEKGDIPEGYSVSREKKERFSLILESASTNQTSMYLCASGSSTGLEAFFGQGTRLTVV.

This clonotype turned up a few times. The chain employs TRBV4-1 and TRBJ2-5; TRBD2 aligns across 11 bases. The germline V gene encodes CDR1 MGHRA and CDR2 YSYEKL. The CDR3 covers 17 residues. J lost 5 bases, V lost 0 bases, and 8 bases had no gene match. In DNA form, the CDR3 reads TGCGCCAGCAGCCAAGATATGGTAGCGGGGGGGCGGGAGACCCAGTACTTC. Protein: CASSQDMVAGGRETQYF.

There are a few counts of this clonotype. J is TRBJ2-5 and V is TRBV12-3 or TRBV12-4; unclear D gene. V lost 6 bases, J lost 7 bases, and 12 bases lay in between. This CDR3 has 12 residues. This CDR3 reads CASSTSLGTQYF. Written as DNA, the CDR3 is TGTGCCAGCAGCACTTCCTTGGGGACCCAGTACTTC.

Points on this clonotype: A read error may be the cause here, since a much bigger clone is one base away. The V and J genes are TRBV28 and TRBJ2-5, with TRBD1 identical over 8 bases. CDR3 size: 14 residues. Germline V CDR1 and CDR2: MDHEN, SYDVKM. As DNA, the CDR3 is TGTGCCGGCAGTTTAGGCAGGGGGCGGGAGACCCAGTACTTC. Translating gives CAGSLGRGRETQYF.

With regard to this clonotype: A read error is possible here, since a much larger clone lies one base away. This sequence joins TRBV20-1 and TRBJ2-1; D unclear. TRBJ2-7 explains the end of the DNA better; the J call may be wrong. Germline CDR1 reads DFQATT; CDR2 reads SNEGSKA (reference sequence). The CDR3 length is 15 residues. This CDR3 is CSARGRLVGYNEQYF. CDR3 in DNA: TGCAGTGCTAGAGGCCGGCTAGTGGGCTACAATGAGCAGTACTTC.

The rearrangement joins TRBV6-5 to TRBJ2-7; D is ambiguous. The CDR3 contains 14 residues. Per germline, CDR1 MNHEY and CDR2 SVGAGI. The V gene lost 8 bases and the J gene lost 1 base, with 15 bases spanning the gap. CDR3 protein: CASRLRQKSYEQYF. CDR3 in DNA: TGTGCCAGCCGCTTGCGCCAGAAGTCCTACGAGCAGTACTTC.

The chain has TRBV9 and TRBJ2-3; 8 positions match TRBD2. V shed 4 bases and J 1 base; nucleotides not matched to a gene: 8. The CDR3 is 16 amino acids. In germline, CDR1 is SGDLS, CDR2 YYNGEE. In DNA form, the CDR3 reads TGTGCCAGCAGCACCCGTGGTAGCGGGGGCACAGATACGCAGTATTTT. Translated, it gives CASSTRGSGGTDTQYF. Using reference TRBV9 and TRBJ2-3 for the parts outside the CDR3, the full variable domain is DSGVTQTPKHLITATGQRVTLRCSPRSGDLSVYWYQQSLDQGLQFLIQYYNGEERAKGNILERFSAQQFPDLHSELNLSSLELGDSALYFCASSTRGSGGTDTQYFGPGTRLTVL.

The chain recombines TRBV5-1 with TRBJ1-4; D perhaps matches TRBD1 (5 bases). The CDR3 is made up of 14 amino acids. V lost 1 base and J 5 bases, leaving 9 bases between the germline ends. CDR1 is SGHRS, CDR2 YFSETQ, per germline. CDR3 region: CASSLQGLNEKLFF. The CDR3 nucleotides read TGCGCCAGCAGCTTGCAGGGACTAAATGAAAAACTGTTTTTT.

The gene calls are TRBV9 and TRBJ2-1; TRBD1 is a possible D gene (6 bases). CDR3 length: 15 residues. The germline CDR1 and CDR2 sequences are SGDLS and YYNGEE. Trimming shortened V by 4 bases and J by 7 bases, and 18 bases separated the two germline ends. The DNA for the CDR3 is TGTGCCAGCAGCCCCCAGGCAGGGGCGCAAAATGAGCAGTTCTTC. Its protein product is CASSPQAGAQNEQFF.